This entry concerns a single T cell receptor beta chain. Germline CDR1 reads SGHAT; CDR2 reads FQNNGV. V shed 1 base, J shed 5 bases, and the junction held 5 bases outside the gene matches. The CDR3 loop spans 16 amino acids. Libraries were prepared by immunoSEQ multiplex PCR; TCRdb keeps only in-frame clonotypes and omits some of them. The repertoire includes more than 40,000 clones, about 85% of them detected once, and approximately 2.8% sits in the top ten. Time point reported: recipient sample about 28 days before transplant, after cytoreduction. This record comes from a study of T cell clonotyping in hematopoietic cell transplantation. About the study: Cytoreduction preceded collection of pretransplant recipient samples.

Sequenced material: peripheral blood mononuclear cells, taken before stem cell transplant. V gene TRBV11-2 combines with J gene TRBJ2-3; 11 bases line up with TRBD2. The sequence came from a man in his sixties with acute myeloid leukemia. Some clones in this sample may be carry-over from other donors' samples. CDR3 in DNA: TGTGCCAGCAGCTTAGGTAGCGGGGGGGCCGTAGATACGCAGTATTTT. This sequence encodes CASSLGSGGAVDTQYF.